A few counts support the clone carrying this T cell receptor (beta chain). The antigen remains undetermined. This entry comes from a study of T cells after yellow fever vaccination. Overall study results and limits: Subsequent booster samples again held most clones from primary vaccination (roughly 95% CD4, 85% to 90% CD8).

In TCRdb, the 5' RACE reads were re-called with MiXCR into one record per CDR3 protein. The sample consists of around 300,000 distinct CDR3 sequences, 13% of them appearing once. V shed 0 bases and J shed 8 bases, with 8 bases lying between them. The CDR3 has 13 residues. Germline V gene lookup returns CDR1 SGDLS and CDR2 YYNGEE. The TCR was taken from a young man who received the YFV17D yellow fever vaccine. This chain links TRBV9 with TRBJ1-4; D is ambiguous. The specimen was CD4+ T cells sorted from PBMCs, collected 45 days after the yellow fever booster vaccination. The CDR3 loop reads CASSVGSGEKLFF. The CDR3 coding sequence is TGTGCCAGCAGCGTAGGATCGGGCGAAAAACTGTTTTTT.